This TCR beta chain appears in the sequencing data of a study of neurological immune-mediated disorders. As to time point: longitudinal time-point 1 (baseline). Healthy controls were blood bank volunteers in Maryland, USA. By 5'RACE with 10-nucleotide random UMIs, the cDNA was made. One entry per CDR3 protein, called by TCRdb with MiXCR from the 5' RACE reads. The table includes about 49,000 distinct CDR3 sequences, 8% to 10% detected once. V dropped 1 base and J dropped 3 bases, with 11 bases sitting between them. The length of the CDR3 is 15 residues. The germline V gene has CDR1 SGHTA and CDR2 FQGNSA. This clonotype was counted many times.

The V call is TRBV7-2, the J call TRBJ2-3; D unresolved. The source is a woman between 40 and 55 years old in good health. The sequenced sample consisted of PBMCs. The CDR3 nucleotides are TGTGCCAGCAGCTTAGGGGCTAGTAGAACAGATACGCAGTATTTT. Residues: CASSLGASRTDTQYF.